This TCR beta chain was identified during a study of tumor and adjacent non-tumor tissue in lung cancer. Whole-study context: Histology: around twelve adenocarcinoma, a couple of squamous cell carcinoma, 1 small cell lung cancer.

TCRbeta libraries were built with three rounds of nested PCR, modified from ARM-PCR. TCRdb re-derived calls from the multiplex PCR reads in MiXCR, one entry per CDR3 protein. The data hold fewer than 120,000 distinct CDR3 sequences, with 75% to 90% observed a single time. Study results and caveats: TCR diversity was significantly greater in tumor than normal lung tissue. Normal lung showed higher cumulative top 100 clone frequency than tumor.

As to this clonotype: What it recognizes is unknown. This clone may be a read error of a much larger clone one base away.

This sample's RNA came from whole unsorted tissue. The length of the CDR3 is 14 residues. The germline gives CDR1 DFQATT, CDR2 SNEGSKA (reference sequence). Specimen: lung tumor tissue. This sequence was found in a man aged 65 to 79 with non-small cell lung cancer. The gene calls are TRBV20-1 and TRBJ2-3; 8 bases line up with TRBD1. The CDR3 DNA is TGCAGTGCCAGACAGGGGTTGAGCACAGGTACGCAGTATTTT. Translated: CSARQGLSTGTQYF.